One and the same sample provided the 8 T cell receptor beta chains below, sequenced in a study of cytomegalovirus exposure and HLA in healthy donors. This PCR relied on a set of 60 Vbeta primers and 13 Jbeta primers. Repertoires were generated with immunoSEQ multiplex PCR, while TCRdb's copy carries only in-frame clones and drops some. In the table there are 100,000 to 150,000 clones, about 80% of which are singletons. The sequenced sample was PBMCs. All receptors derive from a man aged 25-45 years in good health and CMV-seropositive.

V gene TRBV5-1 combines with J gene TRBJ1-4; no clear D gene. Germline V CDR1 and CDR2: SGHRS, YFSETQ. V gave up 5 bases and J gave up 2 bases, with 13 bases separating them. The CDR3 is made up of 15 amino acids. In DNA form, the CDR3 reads TGCGCCAGCAGTTCGGACTGGGCGACTAATGAAAAACTGTTTTTT. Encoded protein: CASSSDWATNEKLFF.

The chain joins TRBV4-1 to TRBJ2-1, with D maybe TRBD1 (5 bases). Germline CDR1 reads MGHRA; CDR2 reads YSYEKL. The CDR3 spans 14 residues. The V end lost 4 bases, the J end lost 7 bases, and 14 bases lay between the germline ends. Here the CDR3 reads CASSLQVLVNEQFF. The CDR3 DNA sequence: TGCGCCAGCAGCCTACAGGTGTTGGTGAATGAGCAGTTCTTC.

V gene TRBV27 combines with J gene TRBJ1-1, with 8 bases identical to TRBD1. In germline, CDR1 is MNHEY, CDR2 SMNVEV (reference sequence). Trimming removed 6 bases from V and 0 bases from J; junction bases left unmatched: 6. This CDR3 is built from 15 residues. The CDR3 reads CASSKRTGLNTEAFF. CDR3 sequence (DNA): TGTGCCAGCAGCAAACGGACAGGGCTGAACACTGAAGCTTTCTTT.

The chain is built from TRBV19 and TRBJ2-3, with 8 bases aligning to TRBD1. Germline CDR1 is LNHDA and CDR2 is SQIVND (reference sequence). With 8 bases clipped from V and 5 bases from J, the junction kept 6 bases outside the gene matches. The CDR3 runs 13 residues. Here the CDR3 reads CASAQGARDTQYF. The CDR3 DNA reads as TGTGCCAGTGCCCAGGGGGCGCGAGATACGCAGTATTTT.

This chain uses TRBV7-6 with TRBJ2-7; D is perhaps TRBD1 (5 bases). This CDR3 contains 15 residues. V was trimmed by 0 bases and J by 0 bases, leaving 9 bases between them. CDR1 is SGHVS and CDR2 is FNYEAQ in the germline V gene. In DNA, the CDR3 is TGTGCCAGCAGCTTAGCGACAGCGAGCTCCTACGAGCAGTACTTC. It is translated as CASSLATASSYEQYF.

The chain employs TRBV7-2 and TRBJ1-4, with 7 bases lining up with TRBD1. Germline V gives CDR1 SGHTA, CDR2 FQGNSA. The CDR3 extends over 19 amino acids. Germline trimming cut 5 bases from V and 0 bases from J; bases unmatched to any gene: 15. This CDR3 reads CASSPERVRGLATNEKLFF. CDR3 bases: TGTGCCAGCAGCCCGGAAAGAGTTAGGGGGCTTGCAACTAATGAAAAACTGTTTTTT.

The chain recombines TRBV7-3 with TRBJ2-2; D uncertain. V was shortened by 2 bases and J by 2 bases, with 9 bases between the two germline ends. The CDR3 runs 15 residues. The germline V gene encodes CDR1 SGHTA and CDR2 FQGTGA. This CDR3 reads CASSLHGRNTGELFF. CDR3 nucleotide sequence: TGTGCCAGCAGCTTACATGGCAGAAACACCGGGGAGCTGTTTTTT.

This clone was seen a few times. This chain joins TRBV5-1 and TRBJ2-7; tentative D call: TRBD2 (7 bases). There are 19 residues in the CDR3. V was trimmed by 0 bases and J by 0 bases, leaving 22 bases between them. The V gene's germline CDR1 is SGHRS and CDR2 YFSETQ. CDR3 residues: CASSLESRGALRGSYEQYF. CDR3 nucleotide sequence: TGCGCCAGCAGCTTGGAGTCCCGGGGGGCGCTGAGGGGCTCCTACGAGCAGTACTTC.